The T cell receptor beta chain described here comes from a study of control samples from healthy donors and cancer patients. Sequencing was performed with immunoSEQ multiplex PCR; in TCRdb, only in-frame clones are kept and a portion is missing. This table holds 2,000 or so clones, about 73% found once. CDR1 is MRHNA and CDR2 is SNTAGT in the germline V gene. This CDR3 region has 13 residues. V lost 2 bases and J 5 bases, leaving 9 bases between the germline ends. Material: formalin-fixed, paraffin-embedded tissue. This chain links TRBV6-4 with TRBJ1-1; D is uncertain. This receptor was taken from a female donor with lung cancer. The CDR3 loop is CASSDRMGTEAFF. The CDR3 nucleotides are TGTGCCAGCAGTGACAGGATGGGAACTGAAGCTTTCTTT.